This T cell receptor beta chain was sequenced for a study of T cell changes during pregnancy in multiple sclerosis. The V gene's germline CDR1 is LGHNT and CDR2 FRNRAP. V was clipped by 0 bases and J by 0 bases, with 27 bases between them. CDR3 length equals 22 residues. Libraries were prepared by immunoSEQ multiplex PCR; TCRdb keeps only in-frame clonotypes and omits some of them. Of tens of thousands of clones listed, 94% are singletons. Source: CD4+ T cells from peripheral blood mononuclear cells, taken after pregnancy. This sequence was found in a female donor with multiple sclerosis, enrolled in a pregnancy study. The J gene is TRBJ2-4, the V gene TRBV12-5; D might be TRBD2 (7 bases). The CDR3 sequence: CASGLVFWGGTSGPEAKNIQYF. The CDR3, as DNA: TGTGCTAGTGGTTTGGTATTTTGGGGAGGGACAAGCGGTCCCGAAGCCAAAAACATTCAGTACTTC.